These 13 T cell receptor beta chains were sequenced from one sample in a study of blood T cells in healthy people across ages. The use of a sample-barcoded 5' primer and a J-beta primer mix characterized a second PCR of about 7 to 12 cycles. TCRdb reprocessed the 5' RACE reads with MiXCR, giving one entry per CDR3 protein. The sample holds 1.5 million to 2 million distinct CDR3 sequences; roughly 49% are singletons and the top ten take approximately 2%. The sequenced sample consisted of blood. These receptors were collected from a woman aged 40 to 50 in good health.

This chain connects TRBV5-1 to TRBJ2-3; 8 nucleotides match TRBD1. CDR3 length: 15 residues. Unmatched junction bases numbered 5, after V lost 2 bases and J lost 3 bases. Germline V CDR1 and CDR2: SGHRS, YFSETQ. Here the CDR3 DNA reads TGCGCCAGCAGCTTTCAGGGGGCGCCTACAGATACGCAGTATTTT. Translation: CASSFQGAPTDTQYF. Looking up the rest from reference TRBV5-1 and TRBJ2-3 gives the full variable domain: KAGVTQTPRYLIKTRGQQVTLSCSPISGHRSVSWYQQTPGQGLQFLFEYFSETQRNKGNFPGRFSGRQFSNSRSEMNVSTLELGDSALYLCASSFQGAPTDTQYFGPGTRLTVL.

This chain links TRBV29-1 with TRBJ1-5; D perhaps matches TRBD1 (6 bases). The CDR3 is made up of 11 amino acids. Germline V gives CDR1 SQVTM, CDR2 ANQGSEA. Trimming took off 7 bases at V and 5 bases at J, with 9 bases between the two ends. CDR3 sequence (DNA): TGCAGCGCAGGGGACGATCAGCCCCAGCATTTT. Residues: CSAGDDQPQHF.

This clonotype was seen more than once but under ten times. The chain recombines TRBV12-3 or TRBV12-4 with TRBJ2-1; 11 positions match TRBD2. V lost 2 bases, J lost 8 bases, and 5 bases stayed unmatched. CDR3 size: 15 residues. CDR3 in DNA: TGTGCCAGCAGTTTATATAGCGGGGGGGCCTATGAGCAGTTCTTC. It yields the protein CASSLYSGGAYEQFF.

This clonotype was seen repeatedly, ten times or more. The chain carries TRBV28 and TRBJ2-7, with D uncertain. Between the trimmed V and J ends, which lost 6 bases and 4 bases, there was a span of 10 bases. The germline CDR1 and CDR2 sequences are MDHEN and SYDVKM. This CDR3 contains 12 residues. This CDR3 reads CASSTPPYEQYF. The CDR3 DNA reads TGTGCCAGCAGCACACCTCCGTACGAGCAGTACTTC.

The chain carries TRBV9 and TRBJ2-6; D is tentatively TRBD1 or TRBD2 (5 bases each). From germline, CDR1 is SGDLS and CDR2 YYNGEE. V was pared by 0 bases and J by 4 bases, with 14 bases between. The CDR3 contains 17 residues. The CDR3 DNA is TGTGCCAGCAGCGTAGAGGGGAGCCTAGGAGGGGCCAACGTCCTGACTTTC. It specifies CASSVEGSLGGANVLTF.

This rearrangement joins TRBV27 to TRBJ2-7; 9 bases match TRBD1. The trim removed 6 bases at V and 1 base at J, leaving 10 bases unmatched. This CDR3 region has 16 residues. Germline V CDR1 and CDR2: MNHEY, SMNVEV (reference sequence). The CDR3 protein is CASSKGQGKKSYEQYF. In nucleotides, the CDR3 is TGTGCCAGCAGCAAGGGACAGGGAAAAAAATCCTACGAGCAGTACTTC.

This clonotype has more than one count but fewer than ten. The chain joins TRBV7-2 to TRBJ2-7; 8 bases match TRBD1. From germline, CDR1 is SGHTA and CDR2 FQGNSA. The CDR3 extends over 16 amino acids. V was pared by 5 bases and J by 4 bases, with 13 bases of the junction left unmatched. The CDR3 region is CASSGPDRVKEYEQYF. CDR3 coding DNA: TGTGCCAGCAGCGGACCGGACAGGGTCAAAGAATACGAGCAGTACTTC.

The rearrangement uses TRBV10-3 and TRBJ2-3; 8 bases line up with TRBD2. Unmatched junction bases numbered 8, after V lost 2 bases and J lost 4 bases. Germline CDR1 is ENHRY and CDR2 is SYGVKD. This CDR3 is 16 amino acids long. This CDR3 is CAISETSGKVPDTQYF. The CDR3 DNA sequence: TGTGCCATCAGTGAGACTAGCGGTAAGGTCCCAGATACGCAGTATTTT.

This rearrangement joins TRBV20-1 to TRBJ1-2, with TRBD1 as a possible D gene (5 bases). Germline V lookup: CDR1 DFQATT, CDR2 SNEGSKA (reference sequence). The length of the CDR3 is 14 residues. The germline V and J ends were trimmed by 3 bases and 6 bases, with 17 bases remaining between them. This chain's CDR3 is CSASDTRQPHGYTF. The CDR3 DNA sequence: TGCAGTGCTAGTGACACCCGACAGCCCCATGGCTACACCTTC.

This rearrangement joins TRBV6-1 to TRBJ2-1; D not certain. The germline V and J ends were trimmed by 6 bases and 10 bases, with 10 bases remaining between them. In germline, CDR1 is MNHNS, CDR2 SASEGT. The CDR3 length is 11 residues. The DNA for the CDR3 is TGTGCCAGCAGCGTAGTGTCGGAGCAGTTCTTC. Translated: CASSVVSEQFF.

Only a few counts were recorded for this clonotype. This chain links TRBV7-2 with TRBJ1-2; D is possibly TRBD1 (5 bases). V shed 5 bases and J shed 8 bases, with 15 bases lying between them. Per germline, CDR1 SGHTA and CDR2 FQGNSA. The CDR3 is 13 residues long. This chain's CDR3 is CASSPGPTSGYTF. The DNA for the CDR3 is TGTGCCAGCAGCCCGGGGCCGACGTCAGGCTACACCTTC.

The V and J genes are TRBV5-1 and TRBJ2-1; 9 bases align to TRBD1. V lost 3 bases to trimming and J lost 10 bases; unmatched junction nucleotides: 8. The CDR3 is made up of 14 amino acids. Looked up from germline, CDR1 is SGHRS and CDR2 is YFSETQ. CDR3 protein: CASSWGDRAEEQFF. CDR3 DNA: TGCGCCAGCAGCTGGGGGGACAGGGCGGAAGAGCAGTTCTTC.

The rearrangement uses TRBV19 and TRBJ2-4; 9 positions agree with TRBD1. The CDR3 totals 15 residues. Germline V lookup: CDR1 LNHDA, CDR2 SQIVND (reference sequence). V shed 4 bases, J shed 5 bases, and the junction held 6 bases outside the gene matches. The CDR3: CASSKDRGGQNIQYF. CDR3 DNA sequence: TGTGCCAGTAGTAAGGACAGGGGAGGGCAAAACATTCAGTACTTC. The full variable domain, completed using reference TRBV19 and TRBJ2-4, is DGGITQSPKYLFRKEGQNVTLSCEQNLNHDAMYWYRQDPGQGLRLIYYSQIVNDFQKGDIAEGYSVSREKKESFPLTVTSAQKNPTAFYLCASSKDRGGQNIQYFGAGTRLSVL.